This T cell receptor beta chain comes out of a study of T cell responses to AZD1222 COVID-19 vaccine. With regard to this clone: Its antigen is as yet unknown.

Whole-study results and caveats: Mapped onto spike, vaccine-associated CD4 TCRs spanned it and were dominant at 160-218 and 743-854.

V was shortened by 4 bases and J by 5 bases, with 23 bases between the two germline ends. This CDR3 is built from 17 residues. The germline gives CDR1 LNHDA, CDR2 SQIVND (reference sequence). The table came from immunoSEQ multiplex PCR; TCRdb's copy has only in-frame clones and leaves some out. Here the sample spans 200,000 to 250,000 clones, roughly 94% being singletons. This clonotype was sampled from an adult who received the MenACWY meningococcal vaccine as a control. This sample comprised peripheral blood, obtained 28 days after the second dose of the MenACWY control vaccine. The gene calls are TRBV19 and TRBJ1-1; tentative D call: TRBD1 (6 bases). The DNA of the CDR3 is TGTGCCAGTAGTAAACACCTACAGGGTCTGGGGGGGACTGAAGCTTTCTTT. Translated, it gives CASSKHLQGLGGTEAFF.